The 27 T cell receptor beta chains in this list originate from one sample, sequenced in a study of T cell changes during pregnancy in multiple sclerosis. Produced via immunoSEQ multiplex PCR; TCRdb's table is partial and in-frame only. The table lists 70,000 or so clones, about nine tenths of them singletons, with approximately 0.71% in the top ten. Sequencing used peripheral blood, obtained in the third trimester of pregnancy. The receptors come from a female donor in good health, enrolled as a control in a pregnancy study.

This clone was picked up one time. The DNA of the CDR3 is TGTGCCAGCAGTTTTGGAGGTGGACCGGGCCTCCGGGCCAAAAACATTCAGTACTTC. It codes for CASSFGGGPGLRAKNIQYF. This chain uses TRBV28 with TRBJ2-4, with D maybe TRBD2 (5 bases). V lost 3 bases, J lost 1 base, and 22 bases lay in between. The CDR3 length is 19 residues. Germline V gene sequence: CDR1 MDHEN, CDR2 SYDVKM. The full variable domain, rest sourced from reference TRBV28 and TRBJ2-4, is DVKVTQSSRYLVKRTGEKVFLECVQDMDHENMFWYRQDPGLGLRLIYFSYDVKMKEKGDIPEGYSVSREKKERFSLILESASTNQTSMYLCASSFGGGPGLRAKNIQYFGAGTRLSVL.

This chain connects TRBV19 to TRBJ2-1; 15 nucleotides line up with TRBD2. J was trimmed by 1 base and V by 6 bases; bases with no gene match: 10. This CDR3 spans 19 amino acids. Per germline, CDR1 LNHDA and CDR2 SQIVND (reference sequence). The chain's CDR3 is CASSRRSGLAGGSYNEQFF. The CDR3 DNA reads TGTGCCAGTAGCCGACGATCGGGACTAGCGGGAGGATCCTACAATGAGCAGTTCTTC.

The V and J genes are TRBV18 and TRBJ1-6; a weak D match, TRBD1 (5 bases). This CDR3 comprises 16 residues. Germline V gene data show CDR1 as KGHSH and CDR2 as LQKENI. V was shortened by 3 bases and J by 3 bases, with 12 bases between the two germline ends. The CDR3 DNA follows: TGTGCCAGCTCACCGCCGGCGGGGGGCTATAATTCACCCCTCCACTTT. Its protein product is CASSPPAGGYNSPLHF. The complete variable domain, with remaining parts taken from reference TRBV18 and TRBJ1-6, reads NAGVMQNPRHLVRRRGQEARLRCSPMKGHSHVYWYRQLPEEGLKFMVYLQKENIIDESGMPKERFSAEFPKEGPSILRIQQVVRGDSAAYFCASSPPAGGYNSPLHFGNGTRLTVT.

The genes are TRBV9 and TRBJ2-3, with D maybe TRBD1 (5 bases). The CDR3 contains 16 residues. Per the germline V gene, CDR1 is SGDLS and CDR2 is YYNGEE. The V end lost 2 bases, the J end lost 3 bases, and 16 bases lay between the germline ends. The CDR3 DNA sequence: TGTGCCAGCAGCGTCGAAGGGGATTTCAGGACAGATACGCAGTATTTT. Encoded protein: CASSVEGDFRTDTQYF.

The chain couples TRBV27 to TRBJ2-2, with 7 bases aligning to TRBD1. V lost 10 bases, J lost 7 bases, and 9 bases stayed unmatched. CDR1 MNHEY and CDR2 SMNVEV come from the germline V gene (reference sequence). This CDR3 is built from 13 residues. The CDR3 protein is CAIRGQVGGELFF. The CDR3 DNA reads TGTGCCATCCGAGGACAGGTTGGCGGGGAGCTGTTTTTT.

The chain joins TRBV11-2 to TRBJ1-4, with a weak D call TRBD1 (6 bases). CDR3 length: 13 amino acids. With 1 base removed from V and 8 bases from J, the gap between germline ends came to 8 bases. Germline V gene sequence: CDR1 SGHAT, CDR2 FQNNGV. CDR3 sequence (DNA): TGTGCCAGCAGCTTAGTTGGGGGCGAAAAACTGTTTTTT. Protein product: CASSLVGGEKLFF.

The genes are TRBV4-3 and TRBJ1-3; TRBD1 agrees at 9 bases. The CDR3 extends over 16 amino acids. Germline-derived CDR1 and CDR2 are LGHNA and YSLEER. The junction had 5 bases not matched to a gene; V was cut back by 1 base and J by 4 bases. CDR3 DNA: TGCGCCAGCAGCCAAGCCCGGGACAGGGTAGGAAACACCATATATTTT. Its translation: CASSQARDRVGNTIYF.

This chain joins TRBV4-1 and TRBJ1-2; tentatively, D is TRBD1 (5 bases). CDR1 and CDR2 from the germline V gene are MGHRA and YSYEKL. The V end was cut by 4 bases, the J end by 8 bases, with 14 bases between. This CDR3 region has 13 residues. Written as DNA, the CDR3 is TGCGCCAGCAGCCTACAGGTTCAAGAGGGCTACACCTTC. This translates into CASSLQVQEGYTF.

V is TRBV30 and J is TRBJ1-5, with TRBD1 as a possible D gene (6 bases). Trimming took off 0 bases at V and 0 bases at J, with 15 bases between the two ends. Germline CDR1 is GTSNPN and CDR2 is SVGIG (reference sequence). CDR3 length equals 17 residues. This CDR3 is CAWSVRGYPYSNQPQHF. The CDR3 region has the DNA TGTGCCTGGAGTGTCAGGGGTTACCCATATAGCAATCAGCCCCAGCATTTT.

This CDR3 is CASSIGGGLSNQPQHF. CDR3 sequence (DNA): TGTGCCAGTAGTATAGGAGGGGGTCTTAGCAATCAGCCCCAGCATTTT. This sequence joins TRBV19 and TRBJ1-5; possible D gene TRBD1, 6 bases. V gave up 1 base and J gave up 0 bases, with 10 bases separating them. There are 16 residues in the CDR3. CDR1 is LNHDA, CDR2 SQIVND, per germline (reference sequence).

CDR3 loop: CASSSSGGSQEVAFF. CDR3 DNA sequence: TGTGCCAGCAGCTCCAGCGGCGGAAGCCAGGAAGTAGCTTTCTTT. This chain joins TRBV7-2 and TRBJ1-1; D unclear. There are 15 residues in the CDR3. Germline CDR1 SGHTA, CDR2 FQGNSA. V was cut by 4 bases and J by 10 bases, with 22 bases left in between. Combining the CDR3 with reference TRBV7-2 and TRBJ1-1 gives the whole variable domain GAGVSQSPSNKVTEKGKDVELRCDPISGHTALYWYRQSLGQGLEFLIYFQGNSAPDKSGLPSDRFSAERTGGSVSTLTIQRTQQEDSAVYLCASSSSGGSQEVAFFGQGTRLTVV.

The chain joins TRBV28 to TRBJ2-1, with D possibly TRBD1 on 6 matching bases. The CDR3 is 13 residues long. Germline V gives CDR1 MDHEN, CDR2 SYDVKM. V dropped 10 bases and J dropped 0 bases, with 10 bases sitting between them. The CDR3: CATLRGSYNEQFF. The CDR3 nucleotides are TGTGCCACCCTCAGGGGCTCCTACAATGAGCAGTTCTTC. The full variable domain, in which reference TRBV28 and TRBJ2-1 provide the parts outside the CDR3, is DVKVTQSSRYLVKRTGEKVFLECVQDMDHENMFWYRQDPGLGLRLIYFSYDVKMKEKGDIPEGYSVSREKKERFSLILESASTNQTSMYLCATLRGSYNEQFFGPGTRLTVL.

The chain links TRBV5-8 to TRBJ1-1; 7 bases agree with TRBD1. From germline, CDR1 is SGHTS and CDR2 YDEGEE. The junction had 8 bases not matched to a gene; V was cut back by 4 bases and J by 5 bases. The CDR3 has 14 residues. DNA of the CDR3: TGTGCCAGCAGCCTTACAGGGGTTCGGACTGAAGCTTTCTTT. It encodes CASSLTGVRTEAFF.

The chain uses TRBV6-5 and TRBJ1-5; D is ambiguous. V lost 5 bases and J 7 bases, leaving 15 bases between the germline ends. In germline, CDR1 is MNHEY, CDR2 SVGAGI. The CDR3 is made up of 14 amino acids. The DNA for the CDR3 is TGTGCCAGCAGTCGCGGGTCTGGTGGACAGCCCCAGCATTTT. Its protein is CASSRGSGGQPQHF.

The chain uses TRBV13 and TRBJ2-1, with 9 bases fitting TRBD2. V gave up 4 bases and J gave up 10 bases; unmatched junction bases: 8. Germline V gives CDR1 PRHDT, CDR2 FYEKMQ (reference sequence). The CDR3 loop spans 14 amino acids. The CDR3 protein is CASSYPTSGEEQFF. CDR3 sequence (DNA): TGTGCCAGCAGCTACCCGACTAGCGGAGAAGAGCAGTTCTTC.

The CDR3 DNA sequence: TGCGCCGACTGGGACATTAACTATGGCTACACCTTC. It specifies CADWDINYGYTF. The V gene is TRBV10-2, the J gene TRBJ1-2; perhaps TRBD1 as D (6 bases). Between the trimmed V and J ends, which lost 11 bases and 1 base, there was a span of 11 bases. Germline V gene lookup returns CDR1 WSHSY and CDR2 SAAADI. CDR3 size: 12 residues.

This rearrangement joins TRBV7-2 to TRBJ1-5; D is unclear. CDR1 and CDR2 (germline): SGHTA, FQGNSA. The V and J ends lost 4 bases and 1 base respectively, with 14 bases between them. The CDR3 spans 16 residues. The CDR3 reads CASSSGNSLSNQPQHF. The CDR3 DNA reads TGTGCCAGCAGCTCCGGGAACAGTCTGAGCAATCAGCCCCAGCATTTT.

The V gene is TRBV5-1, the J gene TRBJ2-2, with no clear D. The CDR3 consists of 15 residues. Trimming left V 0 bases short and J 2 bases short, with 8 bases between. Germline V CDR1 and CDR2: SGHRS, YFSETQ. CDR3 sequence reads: CASSLGAQNTGELFF. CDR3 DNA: TGCGCCAGCAGCTTGGGGGCTCAAAACACCGGGGAGCTGTTTTTT.

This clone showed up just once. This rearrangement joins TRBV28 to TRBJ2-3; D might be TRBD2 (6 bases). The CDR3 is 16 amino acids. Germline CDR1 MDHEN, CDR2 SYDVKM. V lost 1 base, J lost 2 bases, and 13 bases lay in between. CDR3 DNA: TGTGCCAGCAGTTTATTGGGGAGGCGGAACACAGATACGCAGTATTTT. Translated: CASSLLGRRNTDTQYF.

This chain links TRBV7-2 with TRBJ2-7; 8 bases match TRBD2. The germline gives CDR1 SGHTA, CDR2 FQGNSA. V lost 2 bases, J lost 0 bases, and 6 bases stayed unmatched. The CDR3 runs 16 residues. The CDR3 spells CASSLQGGRSSYEQYF. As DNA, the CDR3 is TGTGCCAGCAGCTTACAAGGCGGGAGGAGCTCCTACGAGCAGTACTTC.

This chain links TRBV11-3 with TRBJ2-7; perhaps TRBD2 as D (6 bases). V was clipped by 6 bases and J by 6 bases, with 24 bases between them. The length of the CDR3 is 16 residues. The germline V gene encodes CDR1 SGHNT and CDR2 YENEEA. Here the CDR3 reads CASREAEGGRSSEQYF. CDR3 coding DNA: TGTGCCAGCAGGGAGGCGGAGGGAGGAAGGTCCAGCGAGCAGTACTTC. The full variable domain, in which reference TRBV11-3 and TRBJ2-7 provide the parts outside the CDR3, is EAGVVQSPRYKIIEKKQPVAFWCNPISGHNTLYWYLQNLGQGPELLIRYENEEAVDDSQLPKDRFSAERLKGVDSTLKIQPAELGDSAVYLCASREAEGGRSSEQYFGPGTRLTVT.

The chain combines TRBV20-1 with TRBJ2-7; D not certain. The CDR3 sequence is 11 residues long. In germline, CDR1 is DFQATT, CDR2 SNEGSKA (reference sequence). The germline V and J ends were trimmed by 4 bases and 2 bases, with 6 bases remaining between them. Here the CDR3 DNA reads TGCAGTGCTATAGACACCTACGAGCAGTACTTC. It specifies CSAIDTYEQYF.

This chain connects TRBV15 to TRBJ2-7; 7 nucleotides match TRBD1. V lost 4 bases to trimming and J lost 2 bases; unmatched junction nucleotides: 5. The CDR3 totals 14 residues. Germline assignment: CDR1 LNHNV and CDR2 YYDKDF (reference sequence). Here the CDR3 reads CATSTDRTTYEQYF. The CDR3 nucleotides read TGTGCCACCAGCACGGACAGGACGACCTACGAGCAGTACTTC.

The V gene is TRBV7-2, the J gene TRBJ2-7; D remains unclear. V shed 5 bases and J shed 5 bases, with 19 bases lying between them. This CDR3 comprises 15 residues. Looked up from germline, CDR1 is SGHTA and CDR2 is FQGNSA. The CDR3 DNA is TGTGCCAGCAGCCCCCGACCCCACAGTCTTGACGAGCAGTACTTC. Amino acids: CASSPRPHSLDEQYF.

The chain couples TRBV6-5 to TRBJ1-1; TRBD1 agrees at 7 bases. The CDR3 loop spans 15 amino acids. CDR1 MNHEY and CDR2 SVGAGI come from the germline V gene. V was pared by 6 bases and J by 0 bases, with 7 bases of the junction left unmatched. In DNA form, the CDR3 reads TGTGCCAGCAGGCGGACAGGTAATTTGAACACTGAAGCTTTCTTT. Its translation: CASRRTGNLNTEAFF.

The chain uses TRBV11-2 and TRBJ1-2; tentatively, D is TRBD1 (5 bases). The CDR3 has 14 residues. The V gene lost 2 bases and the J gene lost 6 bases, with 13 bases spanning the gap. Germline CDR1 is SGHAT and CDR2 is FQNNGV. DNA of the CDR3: TGTGCCAGCAGCTTATGGAGGGGAGGGGATGGCTACACCTTC. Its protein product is CASSLWRGGDGYTF.

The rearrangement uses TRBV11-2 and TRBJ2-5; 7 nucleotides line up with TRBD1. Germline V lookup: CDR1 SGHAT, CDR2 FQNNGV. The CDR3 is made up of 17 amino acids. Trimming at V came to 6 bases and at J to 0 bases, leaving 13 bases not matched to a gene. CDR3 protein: CASSYMTGRMYQETQYF. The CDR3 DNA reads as TGTGCCAGCAGTTACATGACAGGGCGAATGTACCAAGAGACCCAGTACTTC.